This T cell receptor (beta chain) is from a study of cytomegalovirus exposure and HLA in healthy donors. Study conclusions and caveats: Among the most significant clusters, several appeared linked to common viral pathogens in a later analysis. There were 164 TCR beta chains listed as cytomegalovirus-associated. Earlier analysis yielded a pattern in which most TCR beta V segments were productive about 90% or about 30% of the time.

Both 60 Vbeta primers and 13 Jbeta primers went into the PCR. The assay was immunoSEQ multiplex PCR, and TCRdb's table has in-frame clones only and misses some. Seen in this sample are roughly 62,000 clones; the ten most common clones hold approximately 4.3%. In the case of this clone: Its antigen remains unidentified.

J gave up 3 bases and V 0 bases, and 1 base lay outside the gene matches. The CDR3 covers 14 residues. Germline V gene data show CDR1 as GTSNPN and CDR2 as SVGIG (reference sequence). The sequencing input was PBMCs. This chain joins TRBV30 and TRBJ2-1; the match to TRBD1 covers 8 bases. This TCR derives from a male donor in good health and CMV-seronegative. For the CDR3, the DNA is TGTGCCTGGAGTGTCAGGGGGCTCTACAATGAGCAGTTCTTC. The encoded protein is CAWSVRGLYNEQFF.